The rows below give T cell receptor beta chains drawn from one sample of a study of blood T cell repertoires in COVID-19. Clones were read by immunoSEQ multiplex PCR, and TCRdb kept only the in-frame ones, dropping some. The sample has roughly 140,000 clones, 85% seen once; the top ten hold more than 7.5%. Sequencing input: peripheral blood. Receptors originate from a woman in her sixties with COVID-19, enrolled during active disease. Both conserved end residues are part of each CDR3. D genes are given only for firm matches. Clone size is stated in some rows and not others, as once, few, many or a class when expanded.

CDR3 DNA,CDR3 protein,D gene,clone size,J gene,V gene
TGCGCCAGCAGCTCCGATTCGGTGATGGGCTACACCTTC,CASSSDSVMGYTF,-,-,TRBJ1-2,TRBV5-1
TGTGCCAGCAGTTACAATCCTTATAGCAATCAGCCCCAGCATTTT,CASSYNPYSNQPQHF,-,-,TRBJ1-5,TRBV6-5
TGTGCCAGCTCCCCCTTGAGGGACACTGAAGCTTTCTTT,CASSPLRDTEAFF,-,-,TRBJ1-1,TRBV18
TGCGCCAGCAGCTTGAAACCGGGAACCCTTGCCGCTGAAGCTTTCTTT,CASSLKPGTLAAEAFF,-,-,TRBJ1-1,TRBV5-1
TGTGCCAGCAGCCAAACAGGGGCCCTCCTCTCCTACGAGCAGTACTTC,CASSQTGALLSYEQYF,TRBD1,-,TRBJ2-7,TRBV4-2
TGTGCCAGCAGTCGGGACACCTCAGAGCAGTTCTTC,CASSRDTSEQFF,-,few,TRBJ2-1,TRBV12-3/TRBV12-4
TGTGCCAGCAGGGACAGTTTGACATGGACCCAGTACTTC,CASRDSLTWTQYF,-,-,TRBJ2-5,TRBV7-9
TGCAGTGCTCCACAGGGAGAGACCCAGTACTTC,CSAPQGETQYF,-,-,TRBJ2-5,TRBV20-1
TGTGCCAGCAGCCCCTGGACTAGCGGTAACAATGAGCAGTTCTTC,CASSPWTSGNNEQFF,TRBD2,-,TRBJ2-1,TRBV9
TGTGCCACCAGCCCATCCTGGGGCGGGAGTAATGAGCAGTTCTTC,CATSPSWGGSNEQFF,TRBD2,-,TRBJ2-1,TRBV15
TGTGCCATCAGTGATCGGACTTCGGGGAACACTGAAGCTTTCTTT,CAISDRTSGNTEAFF,-,-,TRBJ1-1,TRBV10-3
TGTGCCAGCAGCCGGGGACAGGTCGGGGCAGATACGCAGTATTTT,CASSRGQVGADTQYF,TRBD1,-,TRBJ2-3,TRBV11-2
TGTGCCAGCAGCCAAGAGGCTCTGGCGGGCTCCTCCTACGAGCAGTACTTC,CASSQEALAGSSYEQYF,-,-,TRBJ2-7,TRBV3-1/TRBV3-2
TGTGCCAGCAGCCTTACAGGGTTTAATTCACCCCTCCACTTT,CASSLTGFNSPLHF,-,-,TRBJ1-6,TRBV7-9
TGTGCCAGCAGCTTAGAGACTAGCGGAGCTTACACCGGGGAGCTGTTTTTT,CASSLETSGAYTGELFF,TRBD2,once,TRBJ2-2,TRBV5-6
TGTGCCAGCAGCCAACCGGGAGTCACCGGGGAGCTGTTTTTT,CASSQPGVTGELFF,-,-,TRBJ2-2,TRBV7-8
TGTGCCAGCAGCGTCTGGGGGACTAGCGGTTACAATGAGCAGTTCTTC,CASSVWGTSGYNEQFF,TRBD2,-,TRBJ2-1,TRBV7-6
TGTGCCAGCAGCTTAGACGGGGGACAGGGCTTCACTGAAGCTTTCTTT,CASSLDGGQGFTEAFF,TRBD1,-,TRBJ1-1,TRBV7-9
TGTGCCAGCAGTGACCCCTGGACAGGGTCAAGCAATCAGCCCCAGCATTTT,CASSDPWTGSSNQPQHF,TRBD1,-,TRBJ1-5,TRBV6-1
TGCAGTGCTAGTAGTCCCGAACTAGCCAAAAACATTCAGTACTTC,CSASSPELAKNIQYF,-,-,TRBJ2-4,TRBV20-1
TGTGCCAGCAGCCCCCAGGACAGCGCCAACTATGGCTACACCTTC,CASSPQDSANYGYTF,-,-,TRBJ1-2,TRBV7-6
TGTGCCAGCAGCCAAGATCTAATCTATGGCTACACCTTC,CASSQDLIYGYTF,-,-,TRBJ1-2,TRBV14
TGTGCCAGCAGTTTAGGTCACAGGGTGGAGCAGTACTTC,CASSLGHRVEQYF,-,-,TRBJ2-7,TRBV12-3/TRBV12-4
TGTGCCAGCGGCCTAGAGGATCATCAGCCCCAGCATTTT,CASGLEDHQPQHF,-,many,TRBJ1-5,TRBV5-5
TGCGCCAGCAGCTTGGGTAGCTCAGACAATGAGCAGTTCTTC,CASSLGSSDNEQFF,-,-,TRBJ2-1,TRBV5-1
TGTGCCAGCAGCTCGGTACTAGCGACTGAGCAGTTCTTC,CASSSVLATEQFF,TRBD2,-,TRBJ2-1,TRBV7-2
TGTGCCAGCAGCTTCCGGACAGGGGGCGATGGCTACACCTTC,CASSFRTGGDGYTF,TRBD1,-,TRBJ1-2,TRBV7-9
TGTGCCAGCAGCGCTCACTCGGCGAACACCGGGGAGCTGTTTTTT,CASSAHSANTGELFF,-,-,TRBJ2-2,TRBV21-1
TGTGCCAGCTCAGGGGGACTTAGCAATCAGCCCCAGCATTTT,CASSGGLSNQPQHF,-,once,TRBJ1-5,TRBV18